This T cell receptor (beta chain) appears in the sequencing data of a study of metastatic and nonmetastatic thyroid tumors. Study in general: Repertoire comparison spanned blood and tumor or nodule tissue of malignant and benign thyroid patients.

In the source study's methods: A distant-metastasis classifier for papillary thyroid cancer was built using CDR3 differences across clinicopathological groups. With MiXCR, TCRdb called clones anew from the PCR reads. The authors' filters were not applied to this entry. The repertoire consists of around 23,000 clones, with about 15% occurring once and the leading ten covering more than 12%. All patients were treatment-naive before thyroid surgery. The CDR3 spans 14 residues. Germline-derived CDR1 and CDR2 are SGHRS and YFSETQ. J gave up 7 bases and V 0 bases, and 7 bases lay outside the gene matches. This clone has at least ten counts. Antigen unknown. Study results and caveats: It was reportedly found that TCR beta diversity was significantly higher in malignant thyroid tumors than in benign nodules, a difference seen in both blood and tumor samples.

The specimen was tumor tissue. This sequence was found in a female donor with papillary thyroid cancer or a benign thyroid nodule (not recorded which). Some clones in this sample may be carry-over from other donors' samples. The J gene is TRBJ2-7, the V gene TRBV5-1, with 7 positions matching TRBD2. CDR3 coding DNA: TGCGCCAGCAGCTTGGCGGGAGGCTCTAGGGAGCAGTACTTC. Translation gives CASSLAGGSREQYF.